The clone carrying this T cell receptor (beta chain) was counted ten times or more. Its antigen remains unknown. The data were taken from a study of CD8 T cells in ankylosing spondylitis. Study-wide findings and caveats: Relatively scarce in peripheral blood, disease-linked clones were CD8+. A TCR beta motif of eight highly homologous variants appeared characteristic of ankylosing spondylitis blood.

TCRdb fed the 5' RACE reads into MiXCR, producing one record per CDR3 protein. Among about 800,000 distinct CDR3 sequences listed, over 9.5% were seen once. V lost 2 bases and J lost 6, with 11 bases in between. The germline gives CDR1 SGHRS, CDR2 YFSETQ. CDR3 length: 13 residues. The receptor's source is a male donor with ankylosing spondylitis. V gene TRBV5-1 combines with J gene TRBJ1-2; D not resolved. What was sequenced was blood, either unsorted or a sorted T cell fraction (not recorded which). For the CDR3, the DNA is TGCGCCAGCAGCTTAGAGGGAAGGAATGGCTACACCTTC. Encoded protein: CASSLEGRNGYTF.